These T cell receptor beta chains were read from a single sample in a study of identical twins. TCRdb ran MiXCR on the 5' RACE reads and lists one entry per CDR3 protein. The sample includes 450,000 or so distinct CDR3 sequences, about 24% seen only once; the top ten take 2.9%. This sample also belongs to another study, concerning T cells expressing NK-cell markers.

The sequencing sample was made of CD4+ T cells sorted from blood. The receptors originated from a woman between 18 and 29 years old in good health. CDR3s include the opening cysteine and the closing phenylalanine or tryptophan. D genes are given only for firm matches. Clone size, where shown, is once, few, many, or a class for clones that have expanded.

TRBV5-1	NA	TRBJ1-6	NA	CASSRTNNSPLHF	TGCGCCAGCTCCCGGACCAATAATTCACCCCTCCACTTT
TRBV6-5	NA	TRBJ2-5	TRBD2	CASSSWLAGTETQYF	TGTGCCAGCAGTTCGTGGCTAGCGGGAACAGAGACCCAGTACTTC
TRBV10-3	few	TRBJ2-2	NA	CAINSASSYTGELFF	TGTGCCATCAATAGCGCTAGTTCTTACACCGGGGAGCTGTTTTTT
TRBV10-3	NA	TRBJ2-3	NA	CAISPGGTDTQYF	TGTGCCATCAGTCCGGGGGGCACAGATACGCAGTATTTT
TRBV20-1	NA	TRBJ1-6	NA	CSAPGPNYNSPLHF	TGCAGTGCTCCTGGACCGAACTATAATTCACCCCTCCACTTT
TRBV12-3/TRBV12-4	NA	TRBJ2-7	NA	CASSPSRHFYEQYF	TGTGCCAGCAGCCCTAGTAGACACTTCTACGAGCAGTACTTC
TRBV12-3/TRBV12-4	NA	TRBJ1-6	NA	CASRTGLDSPLHF	TGTGCCAGCAGAACAGGGTTGGATTCACCCCTCCACTTT
TRBV12-3/TRBV12-4	NA	TRBJ1-2	TRBD1	CASSTRQGTGYTF	TGTGCCAGCAGCACACGACAGGGAACCGGCTACACCTTC
TRBV20-1	NA	TRBJ2-1	NA	CSASRGNAYNEQFF	TGCAGTGCCAGTCGGGGAAATGCCTACAATGAGCAGTTCTTC
TRBV5-1	few	TRBJ2-1	NA	CASSVPGSSYNEQFF	TGCGCCAGCAGCGTTCCAGGGAGCTCCTACAATGAGCAGTTCTTC
TRBV3-1	NA	TRBJ2-1	NA	CASSPGTPAREQFF	TGTGCCAGCAGCCCCGGGACCCCCGCTCGTGAGCAGTTCTTC
TRBV12-3/TRBV12-4	few	TRBJ2-7	NA	CASSLDGYGPSEQYF	TGTGCCAGCAGTTTAGACGGCTACGGACCTTCCGAGCAGTACTTC
TRBV20-1	few	TRBJ1-1	NA	CSARDTAGAVNEAFF	TGCAGTGCTAGAGATACCGCGGGGGCTGTTAATGAAGCTTTCTTT